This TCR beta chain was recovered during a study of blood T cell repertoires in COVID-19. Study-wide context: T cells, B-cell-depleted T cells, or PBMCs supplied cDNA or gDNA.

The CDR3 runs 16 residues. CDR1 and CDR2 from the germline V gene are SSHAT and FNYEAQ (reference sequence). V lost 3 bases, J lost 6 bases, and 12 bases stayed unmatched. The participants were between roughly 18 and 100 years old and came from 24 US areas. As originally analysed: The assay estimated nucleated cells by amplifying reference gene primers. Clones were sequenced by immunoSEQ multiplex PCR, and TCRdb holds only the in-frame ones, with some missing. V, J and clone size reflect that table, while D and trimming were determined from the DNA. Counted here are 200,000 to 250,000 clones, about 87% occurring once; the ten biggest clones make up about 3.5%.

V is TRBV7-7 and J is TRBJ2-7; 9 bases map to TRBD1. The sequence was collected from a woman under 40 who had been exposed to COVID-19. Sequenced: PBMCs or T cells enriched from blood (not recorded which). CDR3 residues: CASSLSPGTGFSEQYF. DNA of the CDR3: TGTGCCAGCAGCTTGTCCCCCGGGACAGGGTTCTCCGAGCAGTACTTC.